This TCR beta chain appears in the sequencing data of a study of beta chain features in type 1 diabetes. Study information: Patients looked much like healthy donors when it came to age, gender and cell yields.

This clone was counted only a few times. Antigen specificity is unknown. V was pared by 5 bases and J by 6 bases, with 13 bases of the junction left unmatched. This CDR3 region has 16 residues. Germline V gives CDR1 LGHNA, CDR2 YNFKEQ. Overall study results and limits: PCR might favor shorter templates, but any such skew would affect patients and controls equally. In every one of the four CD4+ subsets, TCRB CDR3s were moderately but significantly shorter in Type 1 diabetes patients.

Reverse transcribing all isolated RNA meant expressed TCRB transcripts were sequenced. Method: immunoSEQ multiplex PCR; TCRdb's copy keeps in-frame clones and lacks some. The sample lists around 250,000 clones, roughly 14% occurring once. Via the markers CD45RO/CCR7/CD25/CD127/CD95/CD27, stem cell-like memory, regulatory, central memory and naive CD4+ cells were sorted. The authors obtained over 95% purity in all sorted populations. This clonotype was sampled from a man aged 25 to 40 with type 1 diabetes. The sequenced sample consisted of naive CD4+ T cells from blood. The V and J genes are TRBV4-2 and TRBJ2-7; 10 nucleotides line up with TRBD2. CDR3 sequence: CASSKPQGLAGVEQYF. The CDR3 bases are TGTGCCAGCAGCAAGCCCCAGGGGCTAGCGGGAGTCGAGCAGTACTTC.